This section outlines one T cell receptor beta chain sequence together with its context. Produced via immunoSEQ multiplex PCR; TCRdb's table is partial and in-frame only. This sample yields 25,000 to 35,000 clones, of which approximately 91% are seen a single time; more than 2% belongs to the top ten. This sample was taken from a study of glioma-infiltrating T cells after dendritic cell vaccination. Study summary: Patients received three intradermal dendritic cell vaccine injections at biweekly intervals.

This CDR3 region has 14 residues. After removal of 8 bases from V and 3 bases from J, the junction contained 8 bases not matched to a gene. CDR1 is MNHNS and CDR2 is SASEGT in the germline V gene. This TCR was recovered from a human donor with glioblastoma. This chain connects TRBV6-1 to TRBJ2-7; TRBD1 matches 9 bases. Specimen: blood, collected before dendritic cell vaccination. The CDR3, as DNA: TGTGCCAGCCGGGCCCTGGGACAGGGCTACGAGCAGTACTTC. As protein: CASRALGQGYEQYF.